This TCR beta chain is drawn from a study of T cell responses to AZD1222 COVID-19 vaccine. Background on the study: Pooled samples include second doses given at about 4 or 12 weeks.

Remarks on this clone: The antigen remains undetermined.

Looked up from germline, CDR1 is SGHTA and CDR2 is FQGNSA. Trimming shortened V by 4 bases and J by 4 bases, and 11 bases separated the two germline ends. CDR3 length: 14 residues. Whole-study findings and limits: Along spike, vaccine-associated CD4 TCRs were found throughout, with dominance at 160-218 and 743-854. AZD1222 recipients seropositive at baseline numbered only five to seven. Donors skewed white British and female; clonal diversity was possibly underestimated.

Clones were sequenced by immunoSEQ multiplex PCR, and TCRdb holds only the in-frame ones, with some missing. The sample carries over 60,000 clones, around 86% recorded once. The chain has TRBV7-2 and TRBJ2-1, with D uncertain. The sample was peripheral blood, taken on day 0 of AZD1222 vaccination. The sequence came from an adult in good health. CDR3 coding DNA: TGTGCCAGCAGCTCCTCGTGGATATACAATGAGCAGTTCTTC. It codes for CASSSSWIYNEQFF. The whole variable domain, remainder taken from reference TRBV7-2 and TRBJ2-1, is GAGVSQSPSNKVTEKGKDVELRCDPISGHTALYWYRQSLGQGLEFLIYFQGNSAPDKSGLPSDRFSAERTGGSVSTLTIQRTQQEDSAVYLCASSSSWIYNEQFFGPGTRLTVL.